The 22 T cell receptor beta chains presented below share a single source sample, sequenced in a study of T cells in Graves' hyperthyroidism and ophthalmopathy (dated by TCRdb to about 2019). The receptor library was made with multiplex PCR. Sequencing instrument: Illumina HiSeq 2000. The TCR beta CDR3 regions were amplified from the RNA transcripts. The first round of RT-PCR for the TCR CDR3 was performed with the HTBI primer set and the Qiagen OneStep RT-PCR kit. Using fastp at Q25 and MiXCR, TCRdb reprocessed the public reads and kept productive beta chains. Every CDR3 protein is listed once, alongside the most common genes and DNA of its rows. Present in this sample are about 250,000 distinct CDR3 sequences, about 25% of which were seen just once. 30% to 40% of the sample rests with the top ten. The sequenced material came from blood. Receptors originate from a woman aged 40-49 years with Graves' ophthalmopathy.

This sequence joins TRBV15 and TRBJ2-7, with TRBD1 matching over 12 bases. V was pared by 3 bases and J by 2 bases, with 2 bases of the junction left unmatched. From germline, CDR1 is LNHNV and CDR2 YYDKDF (reference sequence). The CDR3 covers 15 residues. DNA of the CDR3: TGTGCCACCAGCAGGGGACAGGGGGCGACCTACGAGCAGTACTTC. It codes for CATSRGQGATYEQYF.

This clonotype appeared many times. The chain is built from TRBV11-1 and TRBJ1-5, with D perhaps TRBD1 (5 bases). Germline loops: CDR1 SGHAT, CDR2 FQDESV (reference sequence). The germline V and J ends were trimmed by 1 base and 1 base, with 14 bases remaining between them. The CDR3 is 17 amino acids. The CDR3 coding sequence is TGTGCCAGCAGCTTAGGGGGAGCGCGGGGGAGCAATCAGCCCCAGCATTTT. This codes for CASSLGGARGSNQPQHF.

The chain carries TRBV2 and TRBJ2-5; 10 nucleotides match TRBD2. The CDR3 totals 16 residues. V was pared by 8 bases and J by 5 bases, with 14 bases of the junction left unmatched. CDR1 and CDR2 (germline): SNHLY, FYNNEI. DNA of the CDR3: TGTGCCAGCCGCCACTTTGGGCTAGCGGGAGAGGAGACCCAGTACTTC. Protein product: CASRHFGLAGEETQYF.

This clonotype was picked up many times. This chain connects TRBV4-2 to TRBJ2-2; TRBD2 matches at 10 bases. This CDR3 is built from 16 residues. The V gene end was trimmed by 0 bases and the J gene end by 6 bases; junction bases not matched to a gene: 4. From germline, CDR1 is LGHNA and CDR2 YNFKEQ. The CDR3 DNA follows: TGTGCCAGCAGCCAAGATGTTCTAGCGGGAGCCGGGGAGCTGTTTTTT. Encoded protein: CASSQDVLAGAGELFF.

This clonotype came up many times. This chain joins TRBV6-5 and TRBJ2-7; D uncertain. CDR3 length equals 12 residues. CDR1 is MNHEY and CDR2 is SVGAGI in the germline V gene. Trimming removed 5 bases from V and 6 bases from J, with 11 bases in between. The CDR3: CASSQWGSEQYF. CDR3 sequence (DNA): TGTGCCAGCAGTCAGTGGGGATCCGAGCAGTACTTC.

This clonotype has only one observation. In DNA, the CDR3 is TGTGCCGCACAGGGGCAAACAGAGACCCAGTACTTC. Amino acid sequence: CAAQGQTETQYF. The chain joins TRBV10-3 to TRBJ2-5; TRBD1 agrees at 7 bases. There are 12 residues in the CDR3. V shed 11 bases, J shed 4 bases, and the junction held 7 bases outside the gene matches. The V gene's germline CDR1 is ENHRY and CDR2 SYGVKD.

The CDR3 loop reads CASKVQGMNTEAFF. The CDR3 DNA is TGTGCCAGCAAGGTACAGGGTATGAACACTGAAGCTTTCTTT. The V call is TRBV12-3 or TRBV12-4, the J call TRBJ1-1, with D perhaps TRBD1 (6 bases). V was trimmed by 7 bases and J by 0 bases, leaving 12 bases between them. The CDR3 length is 14 residues.

This clonotype occurred many times. The chain joins TRBV28 to TRBJ1-5; D ambiguous. This CDR3 is 12 amino acids long. Germline V lookup: CDR1 MDHEN, CDR2 SYDVKM. The germline V and J ends were trimmed by 7 bases and 9 bases, with 13 bases remaining between them. The CDR3 coding sequence is TGTGCCAGCACCTTACCCCGGGGGCCCCAGCATTTT. Amino acids: CASTLPRGPQHF. Full variable domain (outside the CDR3, taken from reference TRBV28 and TRBJ1-5): DVKVTQSSRYLVKRTGEKVFLECVQDMDHENMFWYRQDPGLGLRLIYFSYDVKMKEKGDIPEGYSVSREKKERFSLILESASTNQTSMYLCASTLPRGPQHFGDGTRLSIL.

This clonotype was seen many times. This chain connects TRBV7-2 to TRBJ1-2; possible D gene TRBD1, 5 bases. CDR3 length: 14 amino acids. Looked up from germline, CDR1 is SGHTA and CDR2 is FQGNSA. The ends were cut back, 3 bases at V and 2 bases at J, with 10 bases in the middle. CDR3 DNA: TGTGCCAGCAGCTTGGCGGGGGGAAACTATGGCTACACCTTC. It translates to CASSLAGGNYGYTF. Drawing the rest from reference TRBV7-2 and TRBJ1-2, the complete variable domain is GAGVSQSPSNKVTEKGKDVELRCDPISGHTALYWYRQSLGQGLEFLIYFQGNSAPDKSGLPSDRFSAERTGGSVSTLTIQRTQQEDSAVYLCASSLAGGNYGYTFGSGTRLTVV.

This clonotype was counted between two and nine times. This chain uses TRBV30 with TRBJ2-7; D is possibly TRBD1 or TRBD2 (6 bases each). Per the germline V gene, CDR1 is GTSNPN and CDR2 is SVGIG (reference sequence). The CDR3 is 15 amino acids. V lost 6 bases and J lost 0, with 18 bases in between. This CDR3 is CACQWGAASSYEQYF. CDR3 sequence (DNA): TGTGCCTGCCAATGGGGGGCGGCGAGCTCCTACGAGCAGTACTTC.

The rearrangement joins TRBV11-2 to TRBJ1-5; D not resolved. Germline CDR1 SGHAT, CDR2 FQNNGV. Trimming left V 0 bases short and J 7 bases short, with 7 bases between. The CDR3 runs to 13 residues. CDR3 sequence reads: CASSLEPGQPQHF. DNA for the CDR3: TGTGCCAGCAGCTTAGAACCAGGACAGCCCCAGCATTTT.

The sample holds many counts of this clonotype. This chain uses TRBV6-5 with TRBJ2-5, with TRBD2 identical over 7 bases. V was pared by 7 bases and J by 4 bases, with 12 bases of the junction left unmatched. The CDR3 runs to 15 residues. Germline CDR1 and CDR2: MNHEY and SVGAGI. The DNA for the CDR3 is TGTGCCAGCATCCTGGGGGAGGGAGAGGGAGAGACCCAGTACTTC. The encoded protein is CASILGEGEGETQYF.

This clonotype came up many times. The V call is TRBV29-1, the J call TRBJ2-5; D ambiguous. Germline V CDR1 and CDR2: SQVTM, ANQGSEA. The length of the CDR3 is 15 residues. Trimming removed 0 bases from V and 0 bases from J, with 11 bases in between. The CDR3 sequence is CSVEDGGWYQETQYF. CDR3 DNA: TGCAGCGTTGAAGACGGCGGTTGGTACCAAGAGACCCAGTACTTC.

The table lists this clonotype with many counts. This chain connects TRBV24-1 to TRBJ1-1; 9 bases are shared with TRBD1. This CDR3 comprises 14 residues. V dropped 4 bases and J dropped 10; count of bases not matched to a gene: 9. Germline CDR1 KGHDR, CDR2 SFDVKD. As DNA, the CDR3 is TGTGCCACCAGTGACCGCCGGGACAGGGTTTCAGCTTTCTTT. This translates into CATSDRRDRVSAFF.

This clonotype was detected many times. V is TRBV30 and J is TRBJ1-6; TRBD1 matches at 8 bases. Germline V gene lookup returns CDR1 GTSNPN and CDR2 SVGIG (reference sequence). This CDR3 is 14 amino acids long. The trim removed 3 bases at V and 9 bases at J, leaving 7 bases unmatched. The CDR3 nucleotides are TGTGCCTGGAGAGGACAGGGAATGAGTTCACCCCTCCACTTT. Its protein is CAWRGQGMSSPLHF.

This clonotype was seen repeatedly, ten times or more. The rearrangement uses TRBV7-6 and TRBJ2-5; D is unresolved. Trimming shortened V by 2 bases and J by 4 bases, and 5 bases separated the two germline ends. The CDR3 runs to 12 residues. Germline V gene lookup returns CDR1 SGHVS and CDR2 FNYEAQ. CDR3 in DNA: TGTGCCAGCAGCTTACTACGAGAGACCCAGTACTTC. Translating it yields CASSLLRETQYF. The variable domain in full, completed from reference TRBV7-6 and TRBJ2-5, reads GAGVSQSPRYKVTKRGQDVALRCDPISGHVSLYWYRQALGQGPEFLTYFNYEAQQDKSGLPNDRFSAERPEGSISTLTIQRTEQRDSAMYRCASSLLRETQYFGPGTRLLVL.

DNA of the CDR3: TGTGCCAGCAGGGGACAGGGGGCTCCTGGCTACACCTTC. This codes for CASRGQGAPGYTF. The chain employs TRBV6-1 and TRBJ1-2, with 12 bases aligning to TRBD1. The CDR3 covers 13 residues. Germline CDR1 MNHNS, CDR2 SASEGT. The V and J ends lost 6 bases and 7 bases, in that order; junction bases with no gene match: 3.

This clonotype was observed a handful of times. The chain has TRBV19 and TRBJ2-7; perhaps D is TRBD1 or TRBD2 (5 bases each). CDR3 length: 15 residues. Trimming removed 7 bases at V and 6 bases at J, with 22 bases between. From germline, CDR1 is LNHDA and CDR2 SQIVND (reference sequence). CDR3 sequence: CASIGKGAGVSEQYF. In DNA, the CDR3 is TGTGCCAGTATTGGTAAAGGGGCCGGGGTGAGCGAGCAGTACTTC.

This clonotype was observed many times. The chain has TRBV19 and TRBJ2-7; 12 bases agree with TRBD1. V was pared by 3 bases and J by 2 bases, with 2 bases of the junction left unmatched. CDR1 LNHDA and CDR2 SQIVND come from the germline V gene (reference sequence). The CDR3 is 15 amino acids. CDR3 amino acids: CASSIRDRGPYEQYF. CDR3 bases: TGTGCCAGTAGTATCCGGGACAGGGGGCCCTACGAGCAGTACTTC. Variable domain in full (rest from reference TRBV19 and TRBJ2-7): DGGITQSPKYLFRKEGQNVTLSCEQNLNHDAMYWYRQDPGQGLRLIYYSQIVNDFQKGDIAEGYSVSREKKESFPLTVTSAQKNPTAFYLCASSIRDRGPYEQYFGPGTRLTVT.

The CDR3 DNA reads as TGCGCCAGCAGCTTGGTAGGGACAGGGATACGCGAGCAGTACTTC. Translated, it gives CASSLVGTGIREQYF. The V gene is TRBV5-1, the J gene TRBJ2-7; TRBD1 agrees at 9 bases. V was clipped by 0 bases and J by 6 bases; unmatched bases: 7. From germline, CDR1 is SGHRS and CDR2 YFSETQ. The CDR3 spans 15 residues.

This clonotype has a handful of counts. This rearrangement joins TRBV6-1 to TRBJ1-1; the match to TRBD1 covers 7 bases. Trimming at V came to 8 bases and at J to 2 bases, leaving 8 bases not matched to a gene. In germline, CDR1 is MNHNS, CDR2 SASEGT. The CDR3 has 14 residues. CDR3 nucleotides: TGTGCCAGCGAGACGGGACAGATTAACACTGAAGCTTTCTTT. This gives the protein CASETGQINTEAFF.

This chain connects TRBV29-1 to TRBJ2-5; D is undetermined. Germline CDR1 SQVTM, CDR2 ANQGSEA. The CDR3 loop spans 13 amino acids. The V and J ends lost 1 base and 1 base respectively, with 7 bases between them. This CDR3 reads CSVEVGSQETQYF. The CDR3 region has the DNA TGCAGCGTTGAAGTGGGCTCCCAAGAGACCCAGTACTTC.